This T cell receptor (beta chain) is from a study of blood T cells in healthy people across ages. About the research overall: In model experiments, template switching was able to capture about one barcoded beta molecule for every two T cells that were present.

A second PCR, run for roughly 7 to 12 cycles, used a sample-barcoded 5' primer plus a J-beta primer mix. TCRdb re-called the 5' RACE reads through MiXCR, storing one row per CDR3 protein. Among approximately 2,000,000 distinct CDR3 sequences listed, about two fifths were seen once. The CDR3 has 16 residues. Germline V gene data show CDR1 as GTSNPN and CDR2 as SVGIG (reference sequence). V dropped 3 bases and J dropped 4; count of bases not matched to a gene: 10. Material for sequencing was blood. V gene TRBV30 combines with J gene TRBJ2-1, with 9 nucleotides matching TRBD1. The receptor was isolated from a human donor in good health. The CDR3 protein is CAWRALTGGSYNEQFF. The CDR3, as DNA: TGTGCCTGGAGAGCTCTAACAGGGGGCTCGTACAATGAGCAGTTCTTC.